This T cell receptor beta chain emerged from a study of shared clonotypes between healthy human individuals. Study-level background: With ages of 18 to 49, the donors were a couple of women and a few men. CD8 memory received one plate per donor, CD8 naive two, CD4 memory three and CD4 naive three. Study-level points and caveats: Larger estimated richness was generally seen in naive subsets than in memory subsets.

The CDR3 covers 11 residues. Germline V gene lookup returns CDR1 MNHEY and CDR2 SMNVEV (reference sequence). V lost 5 bases and J 4 bases, leaving 3 bases between the germline ends. A note on this clone: The antigen remains unidentified. Other DNA sequences in the same sample also yield this CDR3.

Naive CD45RA+ and memory CD45RA-negative subsets were split from CD4+ cells. Assay: immunoSEQ multiplex PCR; the TCRdb copy retains only in-frame clones and omits some. The sample holds under 600,000 clones; more than 95% are singletons and the top ten take approximately 0.057%. The sequence came from a woman aged 25-40 years in good health. V and J are TRBV27 and TRBJ2-1, with D uncertain. The sequencing sample was made of naive CD4+ T cells sorted from blood. Described subset: CD45RA+ positively selected. The CDR3 DNA sequence: TGTGCCAGCAGTGGATACAATGAGCAGTTCTTC. Amino acid sequence: CASSGYNEQFF.